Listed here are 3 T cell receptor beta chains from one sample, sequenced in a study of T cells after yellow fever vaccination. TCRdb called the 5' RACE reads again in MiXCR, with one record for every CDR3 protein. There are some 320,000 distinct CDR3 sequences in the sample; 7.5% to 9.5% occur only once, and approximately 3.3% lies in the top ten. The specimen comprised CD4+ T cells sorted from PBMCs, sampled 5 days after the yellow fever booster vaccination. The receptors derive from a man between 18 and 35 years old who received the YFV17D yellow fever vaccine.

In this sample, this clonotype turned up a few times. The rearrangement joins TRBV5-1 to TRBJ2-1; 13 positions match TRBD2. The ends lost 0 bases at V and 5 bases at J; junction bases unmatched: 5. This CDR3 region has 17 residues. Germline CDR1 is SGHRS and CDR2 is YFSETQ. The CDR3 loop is CASSLAWTSGGDNEQFF. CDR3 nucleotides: TGCGCCAGCAGCTTGGCGTGGACTAGCGGGGGAGACAATGAGCAGTTCTTC.

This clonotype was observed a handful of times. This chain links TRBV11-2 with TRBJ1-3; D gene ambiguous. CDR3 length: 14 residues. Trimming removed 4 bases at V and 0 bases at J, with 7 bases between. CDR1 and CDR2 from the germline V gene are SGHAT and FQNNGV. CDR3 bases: TGTGCCAGCAGCTCGGAGAGCTCTGGAAACACCATATATTTT. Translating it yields CASSSESSGNTIYF.

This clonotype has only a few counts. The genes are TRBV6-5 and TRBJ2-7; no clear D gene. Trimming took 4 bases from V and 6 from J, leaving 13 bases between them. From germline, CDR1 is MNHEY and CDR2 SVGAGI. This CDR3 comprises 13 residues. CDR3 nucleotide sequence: TGTGCCAGCAGTTCGGGCAGGCTAAGCGAGCAGTACGTC. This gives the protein CASSSGRLSEQYV.